This is a list of T cell receptor beta chains from one sample in a study of T cells in Graves' hyperthyroidism and ophthalmopathy. TCRdb redid the calling of the multiplex PCR reads with MiXCR, one entry per CDR3 protein. The table shows over 700,000 distinct CDR3 sequences, with over 15% occurring only once. The sample comprised blood. The source of these receptors is a woman aged 45-60 years with Graves' hyperthyroidism that later progressed to Graves' ophthalmopathy. Both conserved end residues are part of each CDR3. Each record gives: J gene, V gene, CDR3 protein.

J: TRBJ1-1; V: TRBV14; CDR3: CASSFRQGYNTEAFF
J: TRBJ2-7; V: TRBV3-1; CDR3: CASSHAGLAINEQYF
J: TRBJ2-3; V: TRBV12-3/TRBV12-4; CDR3: CASSSQAGGPSTQYF
J: TRBJ2-1; V: TRBV20-1; CDR3: CSARDLSRRRYNEQFF
J: TRBJ1-6; V: TRBV20-1; CDR3: CSARDLTGESSPLHF
J: TRBJ2-1; V: TRBV7-9; CDR3: CASSPRGPAGATIYNEQFF
J: TRBJ2-7; V: TRBV7-9; CDR3: CASSFPSWGQSYEQYF
J: TRBJ1-2; V: TRBV11-2; CDR3: CASSLGDALIYGYTF
J: TRBJ2-3; V: TRBV7-8; CDR3: CASLRGSGGGRDTQYF
J: TRBJ1-5; V: TRBV4-1; CDR3: CASSQDIGGSPRNQPQHF
J: TRBJ1-1; V: TRBV2; CDR3: CASGPTGNTEAFF
J: TRBJ1-3; V: TRBV3-1; CDR3: CASSQVPKGNTIYF
J: TRBJ1-1; V: TRBV13; CDR3: CASSLGGVGSQVAEAFF
J: TRBJ1-2; V: TRBV7-9; CDR3: CASSHLDRVAYGYTF
J: TRBJ1-1; V: TRBV5-1; CDR3: CASSLGQAFTEAFF
J: TRBJ1-4; V: TRBV12-3/TRBV12-4; CDR3: CASSQRGEKLFF
J: TRBJ1-6; V: TRBV6-1; CDR3: CASSQSPIDSLNSPLHF
J: TRBJ1-1; V: TRBV30; CDR3: CAWSPGRTGGPVAFF
J: TRBJ2-1; V: TRBV20-1; CDR3: CSARQFGRGLNLNEQFF
J: TRBJ2-7; V: TRBV9; CDR3: CASSPRAGGPYEQYF
J: TRBJ1-2; V: TRBV20-1; CDR3: CSARDRGGLDYGYTF
J: TRBJ2-3; V: TRBV20-1; CDR3: CSAARGPDTQYF
J: TRBJ2-7; V: TRBV6-1; CDR3: CASRSPGQSNYEQYF
J: TRBJ1-2; V: TRBV3-1; CDR3: CASSQDLGVNYGYTF
J: TRBJ1-1; V: TRBV19; CDR3: CASSPWTEDTEAFF
J: TRBJ2-1; V: TRBV18; CDR3: CASSPPGLAGYDEQFF
J: TRBJ2-3; V: TRBV19; CDR3: CASSSRTSGAGDTQYF
J: TRBJ2-2; V: TRBV12-3/TRBV12-4; CDR3: CASSFPDDTGGTGELFF
J: TRBJ1-2; V: TRBV7-8; CDR3: CASSVTGTQGSYGYTF
J: TRBJ2-1; V: TRBV11-2; CDR3: CASSWNSGPVLNEQFF
J: TRBJ2-3; V: TRBV6-1; CDR3: CASSWTSGGLGTDTQYF
J: TRBJ1-5; V: TRBV2; CDR3: CASTGTLDRWNQPQHF
J: TRBJ1-3; V: TRBV12-3/TRBV12-4; CDR3: CASRRPSGRRGNTIYF
J: TRBJ2-1; V: TRBV7-6; CDR3: CASSGTRREQFF
J: TRBJ2-2; V: TRBV2; CDR3: CASRVSGELFF
J: TRBJ1-1; V: TRBV3-1; CDR3: CASSRTGYLNTEAFF
J: TRBJ2-5; V: TRBV2; CDR3: CASSVLARETQYF
J: TRBJ1-2; V: TRBV2; CDR3: CASTDRVPYYTF
J: TRBJ1-2; V: TRBV20-1; CDR3: CSISGTGDVYGYTF
J: TRBJ2-3; V: TRBV24-1; CDR3: CATSEGRNTDTQYF
J: TRBJ2-3; V: TRBV11-2; CDR3: CASSLRLEGGSSTDTQYF
J: TRBJ1-1; V: TRBV9; CDR3: CASSGPTNTEAFF
J: TRBJ1-2; V: TRBV4-1; CDR3: CASSQVMGDGYTF
J: TRBJ2-7; V: TRBV2; CDR3: CASSSGLRTSYEQYF
J: TRBJ1-4; V: TRBV3-1; CDR3: CASSRKGGTGLEKLFF
J: TRBJ2-5; V: TRBV24-1; CDR3: CATSAPGGGQETQYF
J: TRBJ1-3; V: TRBV19; CDR3: CASSITDSGNTIYF
J: TRBJ1-5; V: TRBV6-1; CDR3: CASRTPQGQSPQHF
J: TRBJ1-1; V: TRBV12-3/TRBV12-4; CDR3: CASSSPFMNTEAFF
J: TRBJ2-3; V: TRBV7-3; CDR3: CASSYSSPDTQYF
J: TRBJ1-2; V: TRBV10-3; CDR3: CAINGQTNYGYTF
J: TRBJ2-7; V: TRBV6-1; CDR3: CASRKTGGSYEQYF